This TCR beta chain was profiled in a study of shared clonotypes between healthy human individuals. Authors' analysis steps: With immunoSEQ giving junction-only sequences and no quality scores, filtering differed. Clones were sequenced by immunoSEQ multiplex PCR, and TCRdb holds only the in-frame ones, with some missing. The D gene and trimming were derived from the DNA, and the V and J assignments and clone size from that table. The repertoire has 490,000 or so clones, 75% to 85% of them found once; the top ten carry over 10%. The V gene's germline CDR1 is SEHNR and CDR2 FQNEAQ (reference sequence). CDR3 length: 13 residues.

Sequences were obtained from PBMCs. V gene TRBV7-9 combines with J gene TRBJ2-5; the D gene is possibly TRBD2 (5 bases). The J call may be mistaken, given a closer DNA end match to TRBJ2-7. The receptor was derived from a woman aged 40 to 49 in good health. Some clones in this sample may be carry-over from other donors' samples. The CDR3, as DNA: TGTGCCAGCAGCTTAGCATTCGAGGGCGAGCAGTACTTC. Translation gives CASSLAFEGEQYF.